This TCR beta chain was recorded in a study of metastatic and nonmetastatic thyroid tumors. Study-wide results and caveats: Versus benign nodules, malignant thyroid tumors reportedly had significantly higher TCR beta diversity, in blood and tumor.

With regard to this clone: The antigen is unknown.

Methods used by the authors: Clinicopathological groups differed in CDR3, with these differences serving to build a distant-metastasis classifier for papillary thyroid cancer. TCRdb recomputed clones from the PCR reads via MiXCR. TCRdb's processing, not the authors' own work, is the source of the V and J calls. The data hold approximately 32,000 clones, with 30% to 40% observed a single time. V shed 2 bases and J 2 bases; nucleotides not matched to a gene: 8. Per the germline V gene, CDR1 is LGHNA and CDR2 is YNFKEQ. This CDR3 comprises 17 residues. Prior to thyroid surgery, none of the patients had received any treatment.

The sequencing input was tumor tissue. The gene calls are TRBV4-2 and TRBJ2-3, with 9 bases identical to TRBD1. This sequence was found in a female donor with papillary thyroid cancer or a benign thyroid nodule (not recorded which). Some clones in this sample may be carry-over from other donors' samples. The CDR3 region is CASSQPRTGAATDTQYF. Here the CDR3 DNA reads TGTGCCAGCAGCCAACCACGGACAGGGGCGGCCACAGATACGCAGTATTTT.